The TCR beta chain under discussion was sequenced for a study of Ad26.COV2.S vaccination and SARS-CoV-2 variants. Trimming cost V 5 bases and J 9 bases, with 11 bases left between them. Germline loops: CDR1 SGHTA, CDR2 FQGTGA. The CDR3 length is 13 residues. Generated by immunoSEQ multiplex PCR, the TCRdb table keeps only in-frame clones and is missing some. Of 400,000 to 500,000 clones listed, about 88% are singletons. Specified treatment: roughly 20 received Ad26.COV2.S at low or high dose, single or two shots; about 5 received placebo; per-sample allocation not given. Specimens were obtained on day 63 following the first vaccine or placebo injection.

The genes are TRBV7-3 and TRBJ1-6; D not resolved. The sequences come from peripheral blood, collected in a trial of Ad26.COV2.S vaccine versus placebo. This clonotype originated in a person aged 18-65 years who received the Ad26.COV2.S COVID-19 vaccine or a placebo. The CDR3 protein is CASSIGRSSPLHF. The CDR3 region has the DNA TGTGCCAGCAGCATCGGGAGAAGTTCACCCCTCCACTTT.